This TCR beta chain was recovered during a study of a mutant IDH1 vaccine in newly diagnosed glioma. There are 14 residues in the CDR3. The germline V gene encodes CDR1 LNHDA and CDR2 SQIVND (reference sequence). The data were produced by immunoSEQ multiplex PCR, yet TCRdb's version contains in-frame clones alone and is incomplete. The profile shows over 30,000 clones, roughly four fifths of them singletons. The sample's time point: week 5, during vaccination. In every dose of vaccine, 300 ug of mutant IDH1 20-mer peptide was given alongside topical imiquimod. In regard to this clone: What it binds is not known. A junction boundary mismatches the germline segment, possibly from a read error.

The chain recombines TRBV19 with TRBJ1-2; D ambiguous. Material: PBMCs, obtained from a glioma patient whose treatment included an IDH1 peptide vaccine. This TCR was sampled from a man aged 25-40 years with glioma. For the CDR3, the DNA is TGTGCCAGTAGCATAGTGGATCGGGGCTATGGCTACACCTTC. This codes for CASSIVDRGYGYTF.